This TCR beta chain emerged from a study of cytomegalovirus exposure and HLA in healthy donors. Study-wide results and caveats: The authors enumerated 150 to 200 TCR beta chains as linked to cytomegalovirus. A link between a missense DCLRE1C variant and TCR beta V- and J-gene trimming emerged from a later analysis.

Only one count was recorded for this clone. The antigen remains undetermined. Primers included in the PCR were 60 Vbeta and 13 Jbeta primers. TCRdb's table, derived via immunoSEQ multiplex PCR, lists solely in-frame clones and lacks some. Of around 170,000 clones listed, 81% are singletons. Donors had nominal health at sampling but likely had unrecorded immune exposures. The CDR3 covers 17 residues. Germline V gives CDR1 KGHSH, CDR2 LQKENI. Trimming pared 2 bases from V and 0 bases from J, leaving 14 bases between. The source is a man between 45 and 60 years old in good health and CMV-seronegative. The sequenced sample was PBMCs. This chain connects TRBV18 to TRBJ2-1; no definite D call. The CDR3 DNA reads as TGTGCCAGCTCACCATACATTCTCAAAAACTCCTACAATGAGCAGTTCTTC. This translates into CASSPYILKNSYNEQFF.